A single sample gave rise to the 5 T cell receptor beta chains below, sequenced in a study of blood T cells in healthy people across ages. With a J-beta primer mix and a sample-barcoded 5' primer, a second PCR ran 7 to 11 cycles. TCRdb reprocessed the 5' RACE reads via MiXCR and lists one record per CDR3 protein. The sample lists 1.5 million to 2 million distinct CDR3 sequences, 49% occurring once. Material for sequencing was blood. These receptors originate from a woman aged 40 to 49 in good health.

This clonotype was seen only a few times. This rearrangement joins TRBV6-2 or TRBV6-3 to TRBJ2-7; 8 bases are a match to TRBD1. Germline values: CDR1 MNHEY, CDR2 SVGEGT. CDR3 length: 13 amino acids. Trimming took 4 bases from V and 3 from J; bases not matched to a gene: 2. The CDR3 here is CASSWGTGYEQYF. For the CDR3, the DNA is TGTGCCAGCAGTTGGGGGACAGGCTACGAGCAGTACTTC.

This clonotype was seen a few times. The V and J genes are TRBV12-3 or TRBV12-4 and TRBJ2-3, with D possibly matching TRBD1 (6 bases). This CDR3 has 15 residues. The V and J ends lost 6 bases and 3 bases respectively, with 16 bases between them. CDR3 sequence reads: CASSLTGRGTDTQYF. DNA of the CDR3: TGTGCCAGCAGCTTGACAGGCAGGGGAACAGATACGCAGTATTTT.

The chain is built from TRBV18 and TRBJ1-5; D call uncertain. CDR1 is KGHSH, CDR2 LQKENI, per germline. Trimming took 3 bases from V and 5 from J, leaving 14 bases between them. The CDR3 covers 15 residues. The chain's CDR3 is CASSPPGGSDQPQHF. In DNA, the CDR3 is TGTGCCAGCTCACCCCCAGGAGGGTCGGATCAGCCCCAGCATTTT.

This clonotype was seen a handful of times. V and J are TRBV11-1 and TRBJ2-5; 9 bases agree with TRBD1. Looked up from germline, CDR1 is SGHAT and CDR2 is FQDESV (reference sequence). J was trimmed by 6 bases and V by 5 bases; bases with no gene match: 4. The CDR3 covers 13 residues. Written as DNA, the CDR3 is TGTGCCAGCAGCCCCGGACAGGGGCAGACCCAGTACTTC. Amino acids: CASSPGQGQTQYF. Looking up the rest from reference TRBV11-1 and TRBJ2-5 gives the full variable domain: EAEVAQSPRYKITEKSQAVAFWCDPISGHATLYWYRQILGQGPELLVQFQDESVVDDSQLPKDRFSAERLKGVDSTLKIQPAELGDSAMYLCASSPGQGQTQYFGPGTRLLVL.

This clonotype was counted between two and nine times. This chain connects TRBV27 to TRBJ2-4; 7 bases match TRBD1. The J call may be in error: the DNA end matches TRBJ2-7 better. The CDR3 has 14 residues. Germline CDR1 MNHEY, CDR2 SMNVEV (reference sequence). The CDR3 sequence is CASSAYVGTDEQYF. DNA of the CDR3: TGTGCCAGCAGTGCGTACGTCGGGACAGACGAGCAGTACTTC.